This TCR beta chain was recovered during a study of shared clonotypes between healthy human individuals. General study findings and limits: Roughly 5% of naive CD4 clonotypes were common to a few donors.

A remark on this clone: The antigen is undetermined.

V shed 5 bases, J shed 7 bases, and the junction held 6 bases outside the gene matches. Germline CDR1 is MDHEN and CDR2 is SYDVKM. There are 16 residues in the CDR3. Naive CD8 cells, CD45RO-negative and positively selected for CCR7, excluded terminally differentiated effector memory CD45RA+ cells. Evenly divided among several immunoSEQ plates was the genomic DNA of each subset. Clones were sequenced by immunoSEQ multiplex PCR, and TCRdb holds only the in-frame ones, with some missing. The sample has roughly 2.1 million clones; about 93% are singletons. Input material: naive CD8+ T cells from PBMCs. The receptor was isolated from a man between 18 and 29 years old in good health. Some clones in this sample may be carry-over from other donors' samples. The chain employs TRBV28 and TRBJ2-1; TRBD2 agrees at 15 bases. CDR3 loop: CASSPSGLAGGNEQFF. The CDR3 DNA reads TGTGCCAGCAGTCCATCGGGACTAGCGGGAGGAAATGAGCAGTTCTTC.